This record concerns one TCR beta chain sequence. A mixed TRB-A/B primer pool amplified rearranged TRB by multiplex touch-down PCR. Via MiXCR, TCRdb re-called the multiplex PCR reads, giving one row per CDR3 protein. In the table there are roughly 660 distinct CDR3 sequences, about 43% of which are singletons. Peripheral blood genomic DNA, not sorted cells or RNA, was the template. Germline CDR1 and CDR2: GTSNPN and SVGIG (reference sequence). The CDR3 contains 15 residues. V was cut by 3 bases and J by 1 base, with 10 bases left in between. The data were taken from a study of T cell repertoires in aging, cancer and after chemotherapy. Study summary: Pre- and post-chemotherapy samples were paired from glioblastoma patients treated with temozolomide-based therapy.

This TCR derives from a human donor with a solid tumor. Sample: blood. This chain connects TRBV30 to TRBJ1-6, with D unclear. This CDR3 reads CAWRAGVSYNSPLHF. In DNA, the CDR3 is TGTGCCTGGAGGGCAGGAGTATCCTATAATTCACCCCTCCACTTT.